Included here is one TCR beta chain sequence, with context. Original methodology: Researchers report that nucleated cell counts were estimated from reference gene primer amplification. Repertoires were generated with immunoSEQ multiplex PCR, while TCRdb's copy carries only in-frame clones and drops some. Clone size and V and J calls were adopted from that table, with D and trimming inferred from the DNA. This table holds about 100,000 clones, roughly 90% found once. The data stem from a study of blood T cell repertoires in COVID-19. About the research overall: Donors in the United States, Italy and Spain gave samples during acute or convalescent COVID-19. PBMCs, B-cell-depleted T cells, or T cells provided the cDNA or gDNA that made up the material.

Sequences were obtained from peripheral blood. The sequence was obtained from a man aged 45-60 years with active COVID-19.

The CDR3 protein is CASSLGGYGNYGYTF. CDR3 DNA: TGTGCCAGCAGCCTAGGGGGCTACGGTAACTATGGCTACACCTTC. J is TRBJ1-2 and V is TRBV5-4, with 7 bases lining up with TRBD1. The CDR3 has 15 amino acids. CDR1 and CDR2 (germline): SGHNT, YYREEE (reference sequence). Trimming at V came to 4 bases and at J to 1 base, leaving 7 bases not matched to a gene.